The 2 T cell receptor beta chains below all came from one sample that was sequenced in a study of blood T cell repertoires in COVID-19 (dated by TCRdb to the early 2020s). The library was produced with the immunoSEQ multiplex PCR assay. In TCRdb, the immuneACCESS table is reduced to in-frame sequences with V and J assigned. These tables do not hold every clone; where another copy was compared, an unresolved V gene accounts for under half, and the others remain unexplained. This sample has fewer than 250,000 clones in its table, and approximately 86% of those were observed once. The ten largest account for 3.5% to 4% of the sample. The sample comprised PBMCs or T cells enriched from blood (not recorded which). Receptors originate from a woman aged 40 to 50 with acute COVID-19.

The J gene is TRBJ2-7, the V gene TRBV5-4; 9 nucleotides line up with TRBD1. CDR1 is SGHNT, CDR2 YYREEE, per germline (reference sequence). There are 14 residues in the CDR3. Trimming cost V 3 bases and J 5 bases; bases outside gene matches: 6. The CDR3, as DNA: TGTGCCAGCAGCTCAAGACAGGGGGAGGACGAGCAGTACTTC. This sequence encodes CASSSRQGEDEQYF. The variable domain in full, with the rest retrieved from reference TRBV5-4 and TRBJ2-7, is ETGVTQSPTHLIKTRGQQVTLRCSSQSGHNTVSWYQQALGQGPQFIFQYYREEENGRGNFPPRFSGLQFPNYSSELNVNALELDDSALYLCASSSRQGEDEQYFGPGTRLTVT.

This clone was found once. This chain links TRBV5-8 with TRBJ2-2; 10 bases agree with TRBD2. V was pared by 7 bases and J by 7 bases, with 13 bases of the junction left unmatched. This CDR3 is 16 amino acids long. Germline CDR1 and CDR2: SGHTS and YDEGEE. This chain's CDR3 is CASDLGSSGSIGELFF. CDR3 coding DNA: TGTGCCAGCGATCTTGGTTCTAGCGGGAGTATCGGGGAGCTGTTTTTT.